This T cell receptor beta chain was sequenced during a study of blood T cell repertoires in COVID-19. CDR3 length: 16 amino acids. Germline lookup yields CDR1 LNHDA and CDR2 SQIVND (reference sequence). With V trimmed by 5 bases and J by 0 bases, 5 bases remained unmatched. TCRdb's copy holds only in-frame clones and misses some; the assay was immunoSEQ multiplex PCR. Among approximately 150,000 clones listed, around 84% were seen once. Sequenced input: PBMCs or T cells enriched from blood (not recorded which). The J gene is TRBJ1-5, the V gene TRBV19; 9 bases agree with TRBD1. The sequence was collected from a middle-aged man with acute COVID-19. The CDR3 DNA follows: TGTGCCAGTAGTCCTACAGGGGGCCTTAGCAATCAGCCCCAGCATTTT. Its translation: CASSPTGGLSNQPQHF.